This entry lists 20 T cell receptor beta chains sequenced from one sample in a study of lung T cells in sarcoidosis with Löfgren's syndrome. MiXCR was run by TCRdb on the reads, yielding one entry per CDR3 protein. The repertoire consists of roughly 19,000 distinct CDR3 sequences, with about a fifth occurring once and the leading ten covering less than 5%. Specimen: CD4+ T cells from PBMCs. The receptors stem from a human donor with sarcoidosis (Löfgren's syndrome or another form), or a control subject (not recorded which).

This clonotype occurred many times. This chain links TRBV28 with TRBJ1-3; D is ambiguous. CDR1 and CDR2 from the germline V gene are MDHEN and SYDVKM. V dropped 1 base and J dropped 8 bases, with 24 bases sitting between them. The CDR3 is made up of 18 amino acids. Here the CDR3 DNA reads TGTGCCAGCAGTTTATCCGGACGGTCAGCGGTTCCCGGGGACACCATATATTTT. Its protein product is CASSLSGRSAVPGDTIYF.

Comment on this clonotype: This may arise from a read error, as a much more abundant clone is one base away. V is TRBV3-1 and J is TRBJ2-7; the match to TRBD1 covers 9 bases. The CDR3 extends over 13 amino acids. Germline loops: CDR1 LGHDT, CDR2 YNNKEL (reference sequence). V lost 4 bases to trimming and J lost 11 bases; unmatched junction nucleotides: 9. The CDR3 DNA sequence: TGTGCCAGCAGCCCCGGGACAGGGACTGCCAAGTACTTC. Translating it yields CASSPGTGTAKYF.

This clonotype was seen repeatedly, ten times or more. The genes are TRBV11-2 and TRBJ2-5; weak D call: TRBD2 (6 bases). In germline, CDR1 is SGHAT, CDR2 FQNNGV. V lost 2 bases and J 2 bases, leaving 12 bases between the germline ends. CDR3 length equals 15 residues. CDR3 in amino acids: CASSLRPAGQETQYF. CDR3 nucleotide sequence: TGTGCCAGCAGCTTAAGACCTGCGGGGCAAGAGACCCAGTACTTC.

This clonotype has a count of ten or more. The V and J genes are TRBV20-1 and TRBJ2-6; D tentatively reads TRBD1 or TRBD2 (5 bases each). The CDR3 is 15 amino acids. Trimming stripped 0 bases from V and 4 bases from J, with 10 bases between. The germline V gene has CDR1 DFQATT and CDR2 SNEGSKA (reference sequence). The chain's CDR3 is CSAREPGTGANVLTF. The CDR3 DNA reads TGCAGTGCTAGAGAACCAGGGACGGGGGCCAACGTCCTGACTTTC.

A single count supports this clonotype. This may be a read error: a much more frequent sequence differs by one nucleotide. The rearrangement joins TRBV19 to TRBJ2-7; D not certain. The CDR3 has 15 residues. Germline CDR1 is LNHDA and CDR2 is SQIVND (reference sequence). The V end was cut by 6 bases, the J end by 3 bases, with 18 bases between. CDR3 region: CASSRTVKDVYEQYF. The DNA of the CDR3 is TGTGCCAGTAGCCGGACGGTGAAGGACGTCTACGAGCAGTACTTC.

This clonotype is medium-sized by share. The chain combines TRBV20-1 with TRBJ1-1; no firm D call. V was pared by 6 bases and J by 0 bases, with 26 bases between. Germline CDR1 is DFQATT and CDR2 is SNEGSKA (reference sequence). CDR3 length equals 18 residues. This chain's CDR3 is CSAFTLDTEHHMNTEAFF. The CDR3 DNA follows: TGCAGTGCCTTTACCCTCGACACTGAACATCACATGAACACTGAAGCTTTCTTT.

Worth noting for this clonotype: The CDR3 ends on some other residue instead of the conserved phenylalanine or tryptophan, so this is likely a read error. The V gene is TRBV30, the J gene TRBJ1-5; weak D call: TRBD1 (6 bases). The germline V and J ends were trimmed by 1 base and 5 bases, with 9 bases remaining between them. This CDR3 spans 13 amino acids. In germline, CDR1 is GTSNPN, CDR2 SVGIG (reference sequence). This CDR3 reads CAWSGGGYQPQHS. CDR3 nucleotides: TGTGCCTGGAGTGGAGGGGGGTATCAGCCCCAGCATTCT.

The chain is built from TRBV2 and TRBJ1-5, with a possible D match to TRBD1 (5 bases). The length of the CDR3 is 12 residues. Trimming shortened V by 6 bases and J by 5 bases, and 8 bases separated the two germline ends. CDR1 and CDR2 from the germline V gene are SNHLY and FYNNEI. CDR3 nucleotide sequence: TGTGCCAGCAGGGAGGGACATCAGCCCCAGCATTTT. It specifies CASREGHQPQHF. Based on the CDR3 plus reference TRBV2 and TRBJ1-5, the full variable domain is EPEVTQTPSHQVTQMGQEVILRCVPISNHLYFYWYRQILGQKVEFLVSFYNNEISEKSEIFDDQFSVERPDGSNFTLKIRSTKLEDSAMYFCASREGHQPQHFGDGTRLSIL.

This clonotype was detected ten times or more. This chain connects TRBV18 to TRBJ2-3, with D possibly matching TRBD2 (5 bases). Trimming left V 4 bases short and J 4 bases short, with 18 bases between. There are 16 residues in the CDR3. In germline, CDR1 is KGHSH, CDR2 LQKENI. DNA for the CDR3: TGTGCCAGCTCACTCTCATCCCCCGCGGGTCCAGATACGCAGTATTTT. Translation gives CASSLSSPAGPDTQYF.

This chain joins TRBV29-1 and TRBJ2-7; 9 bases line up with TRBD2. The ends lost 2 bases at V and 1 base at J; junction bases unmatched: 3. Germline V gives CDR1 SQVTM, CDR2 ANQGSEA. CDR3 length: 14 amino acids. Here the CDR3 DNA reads TGCAGCGTTGAAACGCGGGGGGGATCCTACGAGCAGTACTTC. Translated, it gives CSVETRGGSYEQYF.

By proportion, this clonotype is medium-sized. The CDR3 region has the DNA TGCAGTGCTAGAGAGGGTCTCCTCTACGAGCAGTACTTC. Translation: CSAREGLLYEQYF. The chain employs TRBV20-1 and TRBJ2-7, with D unclear. The V end was cut by 0 bases, the J end by 3 bases, with 9 bases between. The CDR3 has 13 amino acids. Germline CDR1 DFQATT, CDR2 SNEGSKA (reference sequence).

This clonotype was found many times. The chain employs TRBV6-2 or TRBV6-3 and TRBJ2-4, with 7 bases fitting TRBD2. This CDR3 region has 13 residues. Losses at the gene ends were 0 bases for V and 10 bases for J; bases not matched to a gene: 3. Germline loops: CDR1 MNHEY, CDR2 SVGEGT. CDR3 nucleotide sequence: TGTGCCAGCAGTTACTCAGGGCGGGGGATTCAGTACTTC. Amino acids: CASSYSGRGIQYF.

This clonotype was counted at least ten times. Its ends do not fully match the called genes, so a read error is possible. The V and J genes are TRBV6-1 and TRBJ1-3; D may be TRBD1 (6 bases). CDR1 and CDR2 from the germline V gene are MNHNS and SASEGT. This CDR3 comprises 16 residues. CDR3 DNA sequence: TGTGCCAGCAGTGAAGACAGGGCGAGCTCTGGAAACGCCATATATTTT. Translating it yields CASSEDRASSGNAIYF.

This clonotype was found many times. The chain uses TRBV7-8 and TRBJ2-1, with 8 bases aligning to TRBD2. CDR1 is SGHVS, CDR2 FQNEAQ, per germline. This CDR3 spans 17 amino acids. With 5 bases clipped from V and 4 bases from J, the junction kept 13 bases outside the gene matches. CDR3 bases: TGTGCCAGCAGCCAATACCCCTTCCGGGAGGGGTACAATGAGCAGTTCTTC. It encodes CASSQYPFREGYNEQFF.

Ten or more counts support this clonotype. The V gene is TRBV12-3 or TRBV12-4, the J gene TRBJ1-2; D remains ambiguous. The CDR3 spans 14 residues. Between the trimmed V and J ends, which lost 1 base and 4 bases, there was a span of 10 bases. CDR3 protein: CASSLGPAIYGYTF. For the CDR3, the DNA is TGTGCCAGCAGTTTAGGGCCGGCAATCTATGGCTACACCTTC.

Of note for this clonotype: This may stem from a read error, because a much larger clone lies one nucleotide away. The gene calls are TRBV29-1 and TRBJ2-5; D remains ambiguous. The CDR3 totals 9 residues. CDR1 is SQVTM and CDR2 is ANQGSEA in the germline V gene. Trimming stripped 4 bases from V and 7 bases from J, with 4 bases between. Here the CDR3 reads CSVAVTQYF. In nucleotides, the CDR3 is TGCAGCGTTGCGGTGACCCAGTACTTC.

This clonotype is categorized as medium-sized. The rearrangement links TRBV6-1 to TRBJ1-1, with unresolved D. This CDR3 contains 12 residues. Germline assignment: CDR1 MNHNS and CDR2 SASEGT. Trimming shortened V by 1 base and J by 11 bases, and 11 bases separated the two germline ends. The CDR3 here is CASSEVDRVAFF. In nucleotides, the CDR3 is TGTGCCAGCAGTGAAGTCGATCGGGTCGCTTTCTTT.

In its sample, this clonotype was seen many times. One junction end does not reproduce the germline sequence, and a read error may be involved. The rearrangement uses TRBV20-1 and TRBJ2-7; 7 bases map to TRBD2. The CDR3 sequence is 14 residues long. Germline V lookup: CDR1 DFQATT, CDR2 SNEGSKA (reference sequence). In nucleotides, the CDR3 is TGCAGTGCCGGGGCGCTAGCGGCCCCCTACGAGCAGCACTTC. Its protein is CSAGALAAPYEQHF.

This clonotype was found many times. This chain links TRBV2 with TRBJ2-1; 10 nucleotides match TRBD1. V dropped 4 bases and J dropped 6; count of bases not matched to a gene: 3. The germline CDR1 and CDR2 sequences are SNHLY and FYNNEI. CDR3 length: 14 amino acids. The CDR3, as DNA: TGTGCCAGCAGTGGACAGGGGGCGTTCAATGAGCAGTTCTTC. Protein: CASSGQGAFNEQFF.

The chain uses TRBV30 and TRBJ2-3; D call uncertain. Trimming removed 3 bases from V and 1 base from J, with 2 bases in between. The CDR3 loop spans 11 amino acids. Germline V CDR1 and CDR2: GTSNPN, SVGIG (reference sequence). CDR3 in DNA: TGTGCCTGGAGCGGCACAGATACGCAGTATTTT. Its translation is CAWSGTDTQYF.